A selection of T cell receptor beta chains follows, all from one sample in a study of blood T cell repertoires in COVID-19. Sequenced by immunoSEQ multiplex PCR; TCRdb stores in-frame clones only, minus some. Of approximately 160,000 clones listed, approximately 83% are singletons. The sample taken for sequencing was peripheral blood. The origin of the receptors is a woman of 80 years or more with active or convalescent COVID-19. Both conserved end residues are part of each CDR3. Each record gives: V gene, clone size, J gene, D gene, CDR3 protein, CDR3 DNA. A D gene is named only where the DNA matches it firmly. Expanded clones get a size class; other rows say once, few or many, or leave the size out.

V gene: TRBV6-5
clone size: -
J gene: TRBJ1-1
D gene: -
CDR3 protein: CASKTGSSNTEAFF
CDR3 DNA: TGTGCCAGCAAAACAGGGTCATCGAACACTGAAGCTTTCTTT

V gene: TRBV19
clone size: -
J gene: TRBJ2-5
D gene: TRBD2
CDR3 protein: CASSINGGGETQYF
CDR3 DNA: TGTGCCAGTAGTATAAACGGGGGGGGCGAGACCCAGTACTTC

V gene: TRBV19
clone size: once
J gene: TRBJ1-2
D gene: TRBD1
CDR3 protein: CASSTPGQDYGYTF
CDR3 DNA: TGTGCCAGTAGTACCCCGGGACAGGACTATGGCTACACCTTC

V gene: TRBV6-6
clone size: -
J gene: TRBJ1-3
D gene: -
CDR3 protein: CATHRQSSGNTIYF
CDR3 DNA: TGTGCCACACATAGACAGAGCTCTGGAAACACCATATATTTT

V gene: TRBV7-2
clone size: -
J gene: TRBJ2-7
D gene: -
CDR3 protein: CASSDTGWNYEQYF
CDR3 DNA: TGTGCCAGCAGCGACACGGGGTGGAACTACGAGCAGTACTTC

V gene: TRBV5-6
clone size: -
J gene: TRBJ2-7
D gene: -
CDR3 protein: CASSWTDILEQYF
CDR3 DNA: TGTGCCAGCAGCTGGACAGACATCCTAGAGCAGTACTTC

V gene: TRBV10-3
clone size: -
J gene: TRBJ2-7
D gene: -
CDR3 protein: CAISGVTGLYEQYF
CDR3 DNA: TGTGCCATCAGTGGGGTGACAGGCCTCTACGAGCAGTACTTC

V gene: TRBV19
clone size: -
J gene: TRBJ1-4
D gene: -
CDR3 protein: CASSMREVNEKLFF
CDR3 DNA: TGTGCCAGTAGTATGAGAGAGGTTAATGAAAAACTGTTTTTT

V gene: TRBV4-3
clone size: -
J gene: TRBJ2-3
D gene: TRBD2
CDR3 protein: CASSRVWASGGGSTDTQYF
CDR3 DNA: TGCGCCAGCAGCCGAGTTTGGGCTAGCGGGGGCGGTAGCACAGATACGCAGTATTTT

V gene: TRBV10-3
clone size: -
J gene: TRBJ2-2
D gene: -
CDR3 protein: CAISERGTTGELFF
CDR3 DNA: TGTGCCATCAGTGAGCGGGGGACCACCGGGGAGCTGTTTTTT

V gene: TRBV5-1
clone size: -
J gene: TRBJ2-3
D gene: -
CDR3 protein: CASSLNAGTDTQYF
CDR3 DNA: TGCGCCAGCAGCTTGAATGCGGGCACAGATACGCAGTATTTT

V gene: TRBV20-1
clone size: -
J gene: TRBJ1-5
D gene: -
CDR3 protein: CSASGGFLRGNQPQHF
CDR3 DNA: TGCAGTGCTAGTGGTGGGTTCCTGAGGGGCAATCAGCCCCAGCATTTT

V gene: TRBV30
clone size: few
J gene: TRBJ1-5
D gene: -
CDR3 protein: CAWSAARDYQPQHF
CDR3 DNA: TGTGCCTGGAGTGCCGCTAGGGACTATCAGCCCCAGCATTTT

V gene: TRBV5-1
clone size: -
J gene: TRBJ1-3
D gene: -
CDR3 protein: CASSQGGDGNTIYF
CDR3 DNA: TGCGCCAGCAGCCAAGGGGGGGATGGAAACACCATATATTTT

V gene: TRBV2
clone size: -
J gene: TRBJ2-2
D gene: TRBD1
CDR3 protein: CASSLLDRGNTGELFF
CDR3 DNA: TGTGCCAGCAGTTTATTGGACAGGGGGAACACCGGGGAGCTGTTTTTT

V gene: TRBV18
clone size: -
J gene: TRBJ2-2
D gene: TRBD1
CDR3 protein: CASSRRDSQNTGELFF
CDR3 DNA: TGTGCCAGCTCACGACGGGACAGTCAGAACACCGGGGAGCTGTTTTTT

V gene: TRBV5-1
clone size: -
J gene: TRBJ2-2
D gene: TRBD1
CDR3 protein: CASSPTGGAGESTGELFF
CDR3 DNA: TGCGCCAGCAGCCCCACAGGGGGCGCAGGCGAGAGCACCGGGGAGCTGTTTTTT

V gene: TRBV4-3
clone size: -
J gene: TRBJ1-6
D gene: -
CDR3 protein: CASSQGAGKNSPLHF
CDR3 DNA: TGCGCCAGCAGCCAAGGGGCAGGGAAAAATTCACCCCTCCACTTT

V gene: TRBV13
clone size: -
J gene: TRBJ1-4
D gene: -
CDR3 protein: CASSFYATNEKLFF
CDR3 DNA: TGTGCCAGCAGCTTCTATGCAACTAATGAAAAACTGTTTTTT

V gene: TRBV4-3
clone size: -
J gene: TRBJ1-2
D gene: -
CDR3 protein: CASSQGVQIHPYYF
CDR3 DNA: TGCGCCAGCAGCCAAGGAGTACAGATACACCCCTATTACTTC

V gene: TRBV29-1
clone size: -
J gene: TRBJ1-3
D gene: TRBD1
CDR3 protein: CSVRQGVPGNTIYF
CDR3 DNA: TGCAGCGTGAGACAGGGCGTACCTGGAAACACCATATATTTT

V gene: TRBV27
clone size: once
J gene: TRBJ1-6
D gene: -
CDR3 protein: CASSLQWAPKSSYNSPLHF
CDR3 DNA: TGTGCCAGCAGTTTACAATGGGCACCCAAGAGCTCCTATAATTCACCCCTCCACTTT

V gene: TRBV5-4
clone size: -
J gene: TRBJ2-7
D gene: TRBD1
CDR3 protein: CASSGGTGFDQYF
CDR3 DNA: TGTGCCAGCAGCGGGGGGACAGGTTTCGACCAGTACTTC

V gene: TRBV7-2
clone size: -
J gene: TRBJ1-1
D gene: -
CDR3 protein: CASSLDQDTEAFF
CDR3 DNA: TGTGCCAGCAGCTTAGACCAGGACACTGAAGCTTTCTTT